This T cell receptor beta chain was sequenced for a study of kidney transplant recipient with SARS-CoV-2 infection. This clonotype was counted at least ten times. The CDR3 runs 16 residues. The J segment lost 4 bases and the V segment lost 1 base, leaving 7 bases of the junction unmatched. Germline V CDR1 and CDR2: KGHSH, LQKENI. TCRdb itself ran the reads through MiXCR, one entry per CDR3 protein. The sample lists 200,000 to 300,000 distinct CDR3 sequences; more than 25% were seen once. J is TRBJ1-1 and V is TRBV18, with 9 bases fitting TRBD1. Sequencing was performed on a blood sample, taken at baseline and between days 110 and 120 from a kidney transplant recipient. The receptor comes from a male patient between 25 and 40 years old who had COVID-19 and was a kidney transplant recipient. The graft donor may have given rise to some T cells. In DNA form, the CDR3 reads TGTGCCAGCTCACCACTTCCGGGACAGGGAGGCACTGAAGCTTTCTTT. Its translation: CASSPLPGQGGTEAFF.